This TCR beta chain emerged from a study of T cell clusters in autoimmune cytopenias. Whole-study findings and limits: TRB repertoire shifts in secondary cytopenia and chronic lymphocytic leukemia mostly reflected lymphoma, not autoimmunity. Primary autoimmune cytopenia patients appeared to lack physiological T cell clusters present in healthy donors. Functional roles of the in silico T cell clusters still await experimental validation.

This CDR3 contains 13 residues. Germline V gene data show CDR1 as SQVTM and CDR2 as ANQGSEA. Each sample's input was approximately 270 ng genomic DNA, roughly 40,000 genome equivalents. This clonotype is labeled medium-sized (0.01 to 0.1%) based on frequency. Its antigen is not known. Multiplex touch-down PCR amplified TRB using TRB-A and TRB-B pools in one tube. With the multiplex PCR reads reprocessed, TCRdb shows one record per CDR3 protein and no DNA. Its clone listing holds about 560 distinct CDR3 sequences. The chain has TRBV29-1 and TRBJ1-1; lacking DNA, the TRBD1 call made by TCRdb goes unchecked. Sample: peripheral blood. The receptor was isolated from a human donor with an autoimmune cytopenia or autoimmune hepatitis (not recorded which). The CDR3: CSVAGGDVPEAFF. The whole variable domain, remainder taken from reference TRBV29-1 and TRBJ1-1, is SAVISQKPSRDICQRGTSLTIQCQVDSQVTMMFWYRQQPGQSLTLIATANQGSEATYESGFVIDKFPISRPNLTFSTLTVSNMSPEDSSIYLCSVAGGDVPEAFFGQGTRLTVV.